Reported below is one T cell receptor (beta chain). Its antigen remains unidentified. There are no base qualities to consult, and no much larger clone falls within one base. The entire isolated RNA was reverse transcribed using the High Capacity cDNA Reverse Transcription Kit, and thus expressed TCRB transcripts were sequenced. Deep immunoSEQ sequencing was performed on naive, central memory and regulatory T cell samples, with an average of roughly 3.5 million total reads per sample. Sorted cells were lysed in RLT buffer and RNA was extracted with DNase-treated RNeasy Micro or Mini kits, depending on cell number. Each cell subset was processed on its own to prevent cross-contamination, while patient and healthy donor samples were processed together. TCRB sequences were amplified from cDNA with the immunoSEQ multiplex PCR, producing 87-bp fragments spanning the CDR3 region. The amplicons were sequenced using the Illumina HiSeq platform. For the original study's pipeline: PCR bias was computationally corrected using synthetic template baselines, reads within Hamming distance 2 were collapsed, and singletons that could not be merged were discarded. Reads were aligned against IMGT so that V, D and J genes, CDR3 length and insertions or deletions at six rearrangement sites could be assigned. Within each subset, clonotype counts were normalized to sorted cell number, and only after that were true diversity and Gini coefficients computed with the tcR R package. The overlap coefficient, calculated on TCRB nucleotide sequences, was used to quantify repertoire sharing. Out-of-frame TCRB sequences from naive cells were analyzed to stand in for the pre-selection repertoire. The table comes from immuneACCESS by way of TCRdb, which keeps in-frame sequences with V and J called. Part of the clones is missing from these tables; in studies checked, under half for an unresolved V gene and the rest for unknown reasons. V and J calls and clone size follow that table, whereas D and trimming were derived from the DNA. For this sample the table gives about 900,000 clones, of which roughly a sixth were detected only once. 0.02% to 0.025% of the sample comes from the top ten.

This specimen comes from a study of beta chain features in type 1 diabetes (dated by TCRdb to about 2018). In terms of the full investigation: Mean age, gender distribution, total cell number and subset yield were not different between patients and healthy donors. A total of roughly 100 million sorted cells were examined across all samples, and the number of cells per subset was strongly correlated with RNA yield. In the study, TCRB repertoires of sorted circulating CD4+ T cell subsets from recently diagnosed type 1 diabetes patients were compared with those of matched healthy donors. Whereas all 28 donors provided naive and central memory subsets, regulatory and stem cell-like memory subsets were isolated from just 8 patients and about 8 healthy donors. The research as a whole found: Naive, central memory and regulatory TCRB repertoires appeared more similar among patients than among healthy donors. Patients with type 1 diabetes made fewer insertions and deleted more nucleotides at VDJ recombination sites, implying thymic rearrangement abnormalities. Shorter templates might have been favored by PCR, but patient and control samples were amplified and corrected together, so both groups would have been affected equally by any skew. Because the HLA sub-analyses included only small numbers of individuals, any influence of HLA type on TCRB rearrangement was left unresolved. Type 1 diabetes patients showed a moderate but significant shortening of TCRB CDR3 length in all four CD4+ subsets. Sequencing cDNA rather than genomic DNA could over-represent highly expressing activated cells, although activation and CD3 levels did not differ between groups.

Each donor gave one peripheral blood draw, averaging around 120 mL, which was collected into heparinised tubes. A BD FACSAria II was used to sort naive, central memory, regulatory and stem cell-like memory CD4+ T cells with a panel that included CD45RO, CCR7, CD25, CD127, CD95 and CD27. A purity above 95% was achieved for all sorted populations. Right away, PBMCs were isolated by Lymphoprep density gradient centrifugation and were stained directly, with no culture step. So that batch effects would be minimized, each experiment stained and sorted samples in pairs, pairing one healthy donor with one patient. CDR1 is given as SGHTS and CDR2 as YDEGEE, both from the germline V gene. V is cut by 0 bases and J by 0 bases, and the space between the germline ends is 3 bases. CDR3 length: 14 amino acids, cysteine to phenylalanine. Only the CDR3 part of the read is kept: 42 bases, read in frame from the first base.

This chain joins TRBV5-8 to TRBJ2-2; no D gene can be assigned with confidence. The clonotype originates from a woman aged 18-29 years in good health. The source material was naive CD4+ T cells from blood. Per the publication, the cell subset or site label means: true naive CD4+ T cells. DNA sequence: TGTGCCAGCAGCTTGGCCCCGAACACCGGGGAGCTGTTTTTT. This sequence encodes CASSLAPNTGELFF.